These T cell receptor beta chains were read from a single sample in a study of T cell repertoires in cytomegalovirus infection. TCRdb re-called the reads through MiXCR, storing one row per CDR3 protein. The table records around 100,000 distinct CDR3 sequences, about 15% of them present only once. The sequencing input was PBMCs. The receptors here all came from a human donor in good health (CMV status not recorded). Some clones in this sample may be carry-over from other donors' samples. Each CDR3 is given with its conserved first and last residue. The order of the fields is D gene, clone size, V gene, J gene, CDR3 DNA, CDR3 protein. A D gene is named only where the DNA matches it firmly. Not all rows give a size; the values are once, few, many and, for expanded clones, a class.

-,many,TRBV12-3/TRBV12-4,TRBJ2-1,TGTGCCAGCAGCCTTCAGGACGGGACGGCTATGTTCTTC,CASSLQDGTAMFF
TRBD1,many,TRBV7-3,TRBJ2-4,TGTGCCAGCAGCTGGACAGGGGGGAACATTCAGTACTTC,CASSWTGGNIQYF
-,many,TRBV7-3,TRBJ2-1,TGTGCCAGCAGCTCCCAAAGGGGCGATGAGCAGTTCTTC,CASSSQRGDEQFF
TRBD2,many,TRBV27,TRBJ2-1,TGTGCCACTAAGCGGGGGGGTTACAATGAGCAGTTCTTC,CATKRGGYNEQFF
TRBD2,many,TRBV7-8,TRBJ2-7,TGTGCCAGCAGCCTGTCTAGCGGGGGGGTTCTCCGGTACGAGCAGTACTTC,CASSLSSGGVLRYEQYF
TRBD2,few,TRBV20-1,TRBJ2-3,TGCAGTGCTAGTGATAGCGGGGGTAGAGATACGCAGTATTTT,CSASDSGGRDTQYF
-,many,TRBV7-8,TRBJ2-5,TGTGCCAGCAGCCAGGACGTAGGGACCCAGTACTTC,CASSQDVGTQYF
-,few,TRBV5-4,TRBJ1-1,TGTGCCAGCAGTTGGGCAGTGCTGAACACTGAAGCTTTCTTT,CASSWAVLNTEAFF
-,-,TRBV5-6,TRBJ2-1,TGTGCCAGCAGCACCGCGGGGACGTTGTTCAATGAGCAGTTCTTC,CASSTAGTLFNEQFF
-,-,TRBV20-1,TRBJ2-7,TGCAGTGCTAGAGATCACGGACAGTTCACCTACGAGCAGTACTTC,CSARDHGQFTYEQYF
-,many,TRBV19,TRBJ2-7,TGTGCCAGTAGTATCCGTGGGACTGACGAGCAGTACTTC,CASSIRGTDEQYF
-,medium-sized,TRBV7-2,TRBJ1-1,TGTGCCAGCATTGGAGCCGAAATAAACACTGAAGCTTTCTTT,CASIGAEINTEAFF
TRBD1,many,TRBV2,TRBJ1-4,TGTGCCAGCGGAAAGGGACGACAGGGCGCCTTCGTGGCTAATGAAAAACTGTTTTTT,CASGKGRQGAFVANEKLFF
-,-,TRBV5-1,TRBJ1-2,TGCGCCAGCAGCTTAGATGGAGGGGGTGATCTGAGGGGCTACACCTTC,CASSLDGGGDLRGYTF
-,few,TRBV6-5,TRBJ1-4,TGTGCCAGCAGTTACTCGGGAACAGAAGATGAAAAACTGTTTTTT,CASSYSGTEDEKLFF
TRBD1,-,TRBV7-2,TRBJ2-7,TGTGCCAGCAGCCCCCACCTCACGGGACAGGGAAGATACGACCAGTACTTC,CASSPHLTGQGRYDQYF
TRBD1,few,TRBV2,TRBJ2-6,TGTGCCAGCAGTGGGACAGGCGTCCTGACTTTC,CASSGTGVLTF
-,many,TRBV28,TRBJ2-6,TGTGCCAGCATACACCCGGGATCTGGGGCCAACGTCCTGACTTTC,CASIHPGSGANVLTF
-,many,TRBV11-3,TRBJ1-1,TGTGCCAGCAGCTTACATACGAACACTGAAGCTTTCTTT,CASSLHTNTEAFF
TRBD1,-,TRBV29-1,TRBJ1-4,TGCATCGTTGAGGCCGCACCGGGACAGGGATATGAAAAACTGTTTTTT,CIVEAAPGQGYEKLFF
-,few,TRBV2,TRBJ2-1,TGTGCCAGCAGTGAGTCAGGTATTGAGCAGTTCTTC,CASSESGIEQFF
-,-,TRBV7-6,TRBJ2-7,TGTGCCAGCAGCTTGACAGGCTACGAGCCGTACTTC,CASSLTGYEPYF
-,many,TRBV6-2/TRBV6-3,TRBJ1-1,TGTGCCAGCAGTTATCTGGGGAACACTGAAGCTTTCTTT,CASSYLGNTEAFF
TRBD1,many,TRBV7-9,TRBJ2-4,TGTGCCAGCAGCTCCTACAGGGGGTTAGCCAAAAACATTCAGTACTTC,CASSSYRGLAKNIQYF
-,many,TRBV7-2,TRBJ1-1,TGTGCCAGCAACCCCGGGAGGCAGAACACTGAAGCTTTCTTT,CASNPGRQNTEAFF
-,-,TRBV29-1,TRBJ1-1,TGCAGCGTACGGACTCTGTGGGGTGAAGCTTTCTTT,CSVRTLWGEAFF
-,many,TRBV7-9,TRBJ2-6,TGTGCCAGCAGCTCAGTCGGGGCCAACGTCCTGACTTTC,CASSSVGANVLTF
-,few,TRBV20-1,TRBJ2-3,TGCAGCGGGGGGGGACAGGGAGGGTGGGATACGCAGTATTTT,CSGGGQGGWDTQYF